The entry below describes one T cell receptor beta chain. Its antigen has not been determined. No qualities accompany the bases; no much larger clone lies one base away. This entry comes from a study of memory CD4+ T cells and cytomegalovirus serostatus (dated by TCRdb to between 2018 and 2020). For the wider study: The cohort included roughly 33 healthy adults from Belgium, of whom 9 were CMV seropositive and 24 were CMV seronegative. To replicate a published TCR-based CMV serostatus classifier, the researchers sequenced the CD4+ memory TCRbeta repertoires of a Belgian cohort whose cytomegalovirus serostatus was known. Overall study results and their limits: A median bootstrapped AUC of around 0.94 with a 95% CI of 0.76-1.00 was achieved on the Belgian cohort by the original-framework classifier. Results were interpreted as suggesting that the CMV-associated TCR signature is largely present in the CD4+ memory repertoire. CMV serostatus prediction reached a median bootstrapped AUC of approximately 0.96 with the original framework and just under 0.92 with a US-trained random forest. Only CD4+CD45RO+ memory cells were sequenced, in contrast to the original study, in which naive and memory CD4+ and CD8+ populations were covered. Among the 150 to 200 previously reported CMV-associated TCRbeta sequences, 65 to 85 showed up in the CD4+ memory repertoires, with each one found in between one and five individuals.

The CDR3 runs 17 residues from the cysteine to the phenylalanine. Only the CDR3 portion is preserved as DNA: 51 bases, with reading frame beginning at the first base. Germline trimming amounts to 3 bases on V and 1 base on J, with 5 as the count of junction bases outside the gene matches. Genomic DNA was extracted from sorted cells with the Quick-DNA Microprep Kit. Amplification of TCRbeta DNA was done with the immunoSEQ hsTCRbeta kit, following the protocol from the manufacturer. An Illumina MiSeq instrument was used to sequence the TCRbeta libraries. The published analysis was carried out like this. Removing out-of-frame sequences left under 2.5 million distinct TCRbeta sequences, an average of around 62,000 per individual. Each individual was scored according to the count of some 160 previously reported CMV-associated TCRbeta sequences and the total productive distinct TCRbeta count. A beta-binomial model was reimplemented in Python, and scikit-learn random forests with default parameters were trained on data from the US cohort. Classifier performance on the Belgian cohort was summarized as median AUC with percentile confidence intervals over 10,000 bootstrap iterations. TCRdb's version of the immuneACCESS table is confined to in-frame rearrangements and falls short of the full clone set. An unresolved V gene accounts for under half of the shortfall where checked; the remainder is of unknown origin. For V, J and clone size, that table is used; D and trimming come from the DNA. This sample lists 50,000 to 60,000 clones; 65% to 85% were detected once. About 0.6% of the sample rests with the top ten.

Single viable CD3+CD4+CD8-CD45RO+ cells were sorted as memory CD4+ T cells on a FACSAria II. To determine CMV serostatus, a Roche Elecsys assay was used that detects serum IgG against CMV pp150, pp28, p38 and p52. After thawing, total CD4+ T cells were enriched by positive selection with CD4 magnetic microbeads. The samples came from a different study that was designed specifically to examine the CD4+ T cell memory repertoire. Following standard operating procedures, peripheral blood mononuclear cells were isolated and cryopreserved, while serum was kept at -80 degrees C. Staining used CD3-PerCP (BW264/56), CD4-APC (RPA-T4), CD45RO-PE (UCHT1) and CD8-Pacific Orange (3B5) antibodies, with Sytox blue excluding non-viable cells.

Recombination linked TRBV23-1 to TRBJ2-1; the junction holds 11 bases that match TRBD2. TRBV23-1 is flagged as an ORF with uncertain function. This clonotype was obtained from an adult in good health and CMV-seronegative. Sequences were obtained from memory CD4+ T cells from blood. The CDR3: CASSQLTSGISYNEQFF. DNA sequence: TGCGCCAGCAGTCAGTTGACTAGCGGGATTTCCTACAATGAGCAGTTCTTC.